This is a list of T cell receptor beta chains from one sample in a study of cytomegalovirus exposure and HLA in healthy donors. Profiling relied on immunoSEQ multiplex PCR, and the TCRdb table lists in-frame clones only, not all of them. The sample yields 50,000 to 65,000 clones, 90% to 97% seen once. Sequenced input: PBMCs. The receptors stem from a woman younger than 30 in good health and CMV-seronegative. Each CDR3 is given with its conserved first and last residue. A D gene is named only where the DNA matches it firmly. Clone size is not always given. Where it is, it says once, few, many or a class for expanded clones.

CDR3 DNA: TGTGCCAGCAGTTACTCTGGCAGCGACACAGATACGCAGTATTTT
CDR3 protein: CASSYSGSDTDTQYF
V gene: TRBV6-5
J gene: TRBJ2-3
D gene: NA
clone size: NA

CDR3 DNA: TGTGCCACCAGCAGGAGACAGGAAGATACGCAGTATTTT
CDR3 protein: CATSRRQEDTQYF
V gene: TRBV15
J gene: TRBJ2-3
D gene: NA
clone size: NA

CDR3 DNA: TGTGCCAGCAGCTTAGTCGGGGACGAGCAGTACTTC
CDR3 protein: CASSLVGDEQYF
V gene: TRBV7-9
J gene: TRBJ2-7
D gene: NA
clone size: NA

CDR3 DNA: TGTGCCAGCACCAATGGACAGGGCCTTTGGGACACCATATATTTT
CDR3 protein: CASTNGQGLWDTIYF
V gene: TRBV25-1
J gene: TRBJ1-3
D gene: TRBD1
clone size: once

CDR3 DNA: TGCGCCAGCAGCCCCCGGCAGGCCCAGGGTAACTATGGCTACACCTTC
CDR3 protein: CASSPRQAQGNYGYTF
V gene: TRBV5-1
J gene: TRBJ1-2
D gene: NA
clone size: NA

CDR3 DNA: TGTGCCAGCAACTTACAGGGCAGGGTCACTGAAGCTTTCTTT
CDR3 protein: CASNLQGRVTEAFF
V gene: TRBV7-9
J gene: TRBJ1-1
D gene: NA
clone size: NA

CDR3 DNA: TGCAGCGTTGAGTGGGCAGGCCCCCCTGGGGCCAACGTCCTGACTTTC
CDR3 protein: CSVEWAGPPGANVLTF
V gene: TRBV29-1
J gene: TRBJ2-6
D gene: NA
clone size: NA

CDR3 DNA: TGTGCCAGCAGCTTAGGGACAGGGGTCGGCTATGGCTACACCTTC
CDR3 protein: CASSLGTGVGYGYTF
V gene: TRBV7-9
J gene: TRBJ1-2
D gene: TRBD1
clone size: once

CDR3 DNA: TGTGCCACCCAGGGCCCGAATCAGCCCCAGCATTTT
CDR3 protein: CATQGPNQPQHF
V gene: TRBV27
J gene: TRBJ1-5
D gene: NA
clone size: NA

CDR3 DNA: TGTGCCACCCTAACGGACAGGCGACATAGCAATCAGCCCCAGCATTTT
CDR3 protein: CATLTDRRHSNQPQHF
V gene: TRBV6-6
J gene: TRBJ1-5
D gene: TRBD1
clone size: NA

CDR3 DNA: TGTGCCAGCAGCCCCGACAGGGGAGCTGGACGGGCTTTCTTT
CDR3 protein: CASSPDRGAGRAFF
V gene: TRBV7-2
J gene: TRBJ1-1
D gene: TRBD1
clone size: NA

CDR3 DNA: TGTGCCACCAGCCCGGACAGGGGCTACGAGCAGTACTTC
CDR3 protein: CATSPDRGYEQYF
V gene: TRBV15
J gene: TRBJ2-7
D gene: TRBD1
clone size: NA

CDR3 DNA: TGTGCCAGCAGTGAAAGCCCCAGGAGCTACACCTTC
CDR3 protein: CASSESPRSYTF
V gene: TRBV6-1
J gene: TRBJ1-2
D gene: NA
clone size: NA

CDR3 DNA: TGTGCCAGCAGCCCCAGGACAGGGGGCTACTATGGCTACACCTTC
CDR3 protein: CASSPRTGGYYGYTF
V gene: TRBV5-8
J gene: TRBJ1-2
D gene: TRBD1
clone size: few

CDR3 DNA: TGTGCCAGCAGCTTAGGTTGGTTCTGGACAGAGAAAGACGTGAACACTGAAGCTTTCTTT
CDR3 protein: CASSLGWFWTEKDVNTEAFF
V gene: TRBV7-6
J gene: TRBJ1-1
D gene: NA
clone size: NA

CDR3 DNA: TGTGCCAGTAGTACAGACAGCGAAGAGACCCAGTACTTC
CDR3 protein: CASSTDSEETQYF
V gene: TRBV19
J gene: TRBJ2-5
D gene: NA
clone size: NA

CDR3 DNA: TGTGCCAGCAGCCCACCACAACAGGGTGCCATTCAGTACTTC
CDR3 protein: CASSPPQQGAIQYF
V gene: TRBV7-8
J gene: TRBJ2-4
D gene: NA
clone size: medium-sized

CDR3 DNA: TGTGCCAGCAGCGTAGGGCGTGGGGGGGGGACAAACACCATATATTTT
CDR3 protein: CASSVGRGGGTNTIYF
V gene: TRBV9
J gene: TRBJ1-3
D gene: NA
clone size: NA

CDR3 DNA: TGTGCCAGCAGCGACAGGGGCTACAATGAGCAGTTCTTC
CDR3 protein: CASSDRGYNEQFF
V gene: TRBV2
J gene: TRBJ2-1
D gene: TRBD1
clone size: NA

CDR3 DNA: TGCAGCGTGGGGTCCACGGGAGGGTCCTACGAGCAGTACTTC
CDR3 protein: CSVGSTGGSYEQYF
V gene: TRBV29-1
J gene: TRBJ2-7
D gene: TRBD2
clone size: NA

CDR3 DNA: TGTGCCAGCAGCACCCCGAGGACTAGCGGCCATCCTTACAATGAGCAGTTCTTC
CDR3 protein: CASSTPRTSGHPYNEQFF
V gene: TRBV28
J gene: TRBJ2-1
D gene: TRBD2
clone size: NA

CDR3 DNA: TGTGCCACCGGGGAGGGGACAGGGATCTACGAGCAGTACTTC
CDR3 protein: CATGEGTGIYEQYF
V gene: TRBV10-3
J gene: TRBJ2-7
D gene: TRBD1
clone size: NA

CDR3 DNA: TGCGCCAGCAGCGGGACAGAAAATGAAAAACTGTTTTTT
CDR3 protein: CASSGTENEKLFF
V gene: TRBV5-1
J gene: TRBJ1-4
D gene: TRBD1
clone size: NA

CDR3 DNA: TGTGCCAGCCTGGCGGGCGGGGGGCTAAGAGGGGGGCCCACAGATACGCAGTATTTT
CDR3 protein: CASLAGGGLRGGPTDTQYF
V gene: TRBV2
J gene: TRBJ2-3
D gene: TRBD2
clone size: once

CDR3 DNA: TGTGCCAGCAGCTTAGGCCGACTAGCCTACGAGCAGTACTTC
CDR3 protein: CASSLGRLAYEQYF
V gene: TRBV7-3
J gene: TRBJ2-7
D gene: NA
clone size: NA

CDR3 DNA: TGCGCCAGCAGCCAAGACCCGGGACAGGGGGCAGATACGCAGTATTTT
CDR3 protein: CASSQDPGQGADTQYF
V gene: TRBV4-3
J gene: TRBJ2-3
D gene: TRBD1
clone size: NA

CDR3 DNA: TGTGCCAGCTCACCGGTGGGACAGCCAGGCTATGGCTACACCTTC
CDR3 protein: CASSPVGQPGYGYTF
V gene: TRBV18
J gene: TRBJ1-2
D gene: TRBD1
clone size: NA

CDR3 DNA: TGCGCCAGCAGCCCGACTAGCGGAGGAGGGCTGGAGCAGTTCTTC
CDR3 protein: CASSPTSGGGLEQFF
V gene: TRBV5-1
J gene: TRBJ2-1
D gene: TRBD2
clone size: NA

CDR3 DNA: TGTGCCAGCAGCGTAGGGGGGCGGGGGTCCTACGAGCAGTACTTC
CDR3 protein: CASSVGGRGSYEQYF
V gene: TRBV9
J gene: TRBJ2-7
D gene: NA
clone size: NA

CDR3 DNA: TGTGCCGCCGGGCTAGCGGGGGCCCCAGATACGCAGTATTTT
CDR3 protein: CAAGLAGAPDTQYF
V gene: TRBV27
J gene: TRBJ2-3
D gene: TRBD2
clone size: NA

CDR3 DNA: TGTGCCAGCAGCCCCGGGACTAGCGGGAGAGGTGAGCAGTTCTTC
CDR3 protein: CASSPGTSGRGEQFF
V gene: TRBV5-4
J gene: TRBJ2-1
D gene: TRBD2
clone size: NA

CDR3 DNA: TGTGCCAGCAACACCCCGGACAGGGGTCAGCCCCAGCATTTT
CDR3 protein: CASNTPDRGQPQHF
V gene: TRBV6-1
J gene: TRBJ1-5
D gene: TRBD1
clone size: NA

CDR3 DNA: TGTGCCAGCAGCCTGTCCCTAACAGGGGGCAGAGACTATGGCTACACCTTC
CDR3 protein: CASSLSLTGGRDYGYTF
V gene: TRBV5-6
J gene: TRBJ1-2
D gene: TRBD1
clone size: NA

CDR3 DNA: TGCGCCAGCAGCCAACTAGCGGCAAGCCAAGAGACCCAGTACTTC
CDR3 protein: CASSQLAASQETQYF
V gene: TRBV4-3
J gene: TRBJ2-5
D gene: TRBD2
clone size: NA

CDR3 DNA: TGTGCCAGCAGTCGGGGGAGCTACACTGAAGCTTTCTTT
CDR3 protein: CASSRGSYTEAFF
V gene: TRBV28
J gene: TRBJ1-1
D gene: NA
clone size: once

CDR3 DNA: TGTGCCAGCAGCTCCACAGGGGCCTACGAGCAGTACTTC
CDR3 protein: CASSSTGAYEQYF
V gene: TRBV7-2
J gene: TRBJ2-7
D gene: TRBD1
clone size: NA

CDR3 DNA: TGTGCCAGCAGCTTAGAAGTTAGCTTGCCGGAGCAGTTCTTC
CDR3 protein: CASSLEVSLPEQFF
V gene: TRBV13
J gene: TRBJ2-1
D gene: NA
clone size: NA

CDR3 DNA: TGTGCCAGCAGTTACCCCGGCACAGATACGCAGTATTTT
CDR3 protein: CASSYPGTDTQYF
V gene: TRBV6-5
J gene: TRBJ2-3
D gene: NA
clone size: NA

CDR3 DNA: TGTGCCAGCGAACTAGCGCGGCTCGGGGGCACAGATACGCAGTATTTT
CDR3 protein: CASELARLGGTDTQYF
V gene: TRBV28
J gene: TRBJ2-3
D gene: TRBD2
clone size: NA

CDR3 DNA: TGTGCCAGCAGTCGGGGGGCCCCCGGGGGCGAGCAGTTCTTC
CDR3 protein: CASSRGAPGGEQFF
V gene: TRBV6-6
J gene: TRBJ2-1
D gene: NA
clone size: NA